The 25 T cell receptor beta chains reported below all come from one sample, sequenced in a study of Tregs in tolerant kidney transplant recipients. The nonmyeloablative bone marrow transplants came from related graft donors, with transient mixed chimerism. Only in-frame clones appear in the TCRdb table, and some are missing; sequencing was by immunoSEQ multiplex PCR. The sample lists 84,000 or so clones; over 85% were seen once. Sequences were derived from CD4+ T cells from blood (PBMCs), sampled 12 months after the transplant. These receptors were collected from a human patient who received a combined kidney and bone marrow transplant. Some T cells may possibly be graft donor cells.

In the case of this clone: At one of its ends the junction is not consistent with the germline gene, which may arise from a read error. The same CDR3 is also encoded by other DNA sequences in this sample. In DNA form, the CDR3 reads TGTGCCAGCAGTTCAACAGGGGGGTCCTATAATTCCCCCCTCCACTTT. Its protein is CASSSTGGSYNSPLHF. The chain employs TRBV2 and TRBJ1-6; 8 nucleotides line up with TRBD1. CDR3 length: 16 residues. Germline values: CDR1 SNHLY, CDR2 FYNNEI.

The J gene is TRBJ2-5, the V gene TRBV6-1; D gene unclear. Trimming left V 7 bases short and J 5 bases short, with 14 bases between. This CDR3 comprises 13 residues. Germline CDR1 and CDR2: MNHNS and SASEGT. Written as DNA, the CDR3 is TGTGCCAGCATTCTCGGCGGCTGGGAGACCCAGTACTTC. The encoded protein is CASILGGWETQYF.

The chain links TRBV19 to TRBJ2-7; perhaps TRBD1 as D (6 bases). Germline CDR1 is LNHDA and CDR2 is SQIVND (reference sequence). The CDR3 spans 15 residues. Deletions cut 3 bases from V and 7 bases from J, with 19 bases between. CDR3 loop: CASSIDRSTQYEQYF. In nucleotides, the CDR3 is TGTGCCAGTAGTATTGACAGGAGCACCCAATATGAGCAGTACTTC.

The chain carries TRBV2 and TRBJ1-4, with TRBD1 matching over 9 bases. Unmatched junction bases numbered 6, after V lost 7 bases and J lost 6 bases. There are 14 residues in the CDR3. Germline V gene sequence: CDR1 SNHLY, CDR2 FYNNEI. CDR3 residues: CASIYRGLDEKLFF. The CDR3 DNA follows: TGTGCCAGCATCTACAGGGGGCTTGATGAAAAACTGTTTTTT.

This clone was seen just once. V gene TRBV10-3 combines with J gene TRBJ2-2, with D maybe TRBD1 (6 bases). Germline CDR1 and CDR2: ENHRY and SYGVKD. The CDR3 is 13 amino acids. Trimming stripped 7 bases from V and 1 base from J, with 7 bases between. The CDR3 is CAIKQGNTGELFF. CDR3 bases: TGTGCCATCAAACAGGGGAACACCGGGGAGCTGTTTTTT.

The V and J genes are TRBV30 and TRBJ2-7; D remains ambiguous. Germline CDR1 and CDR2: GTSNPN and SVGIG (reference sequence). Trimming cost V 2 bases and J 4 bases, with 6 bases left between them. CDR3 size: 11 residues. The CDR3 nucleotides read TGTGCCTGGAGTTCCTTGTACGAGCAGTACTTC. It specifies CAWSSLYEQYF.

The chain uses TRBV29-1 and TRBJ1-5, with 10 bases matching TRBD1. V was pared by 3 bases and J by 6 bases, with 20 bases of the junction left unmatched. The CDR3 length is 19 residues. Germline V CDR1 and CDR2: SQVTM, ANQGSEA. CDR3 nucleotides: TGCAGCGTTGACGGCCCAATCCACGGGACAGGGGCCCCTTGTCAGCCCCAGCATTTT. Translating gives CSVDGPIHGTGAPCQPQHF.

The chain combines TRBV9 with TRBJ2-5; 8 bases are a match to TRBD2. Losses at the gene ends were 0 bases for V and 2 bases for J; bases not matched to a gene: 3. This CDR3 spans 15 amino acids. The germline CDR1 and CDR2 sequences are SGDLS and YYNGEE. The CDR3 sequence is CASSVAGLGQETQYF. For the CDR3, the DNA is TGTGCCAGCAGCGTAGCGGGACTAGGTCAAGAGACCCAGTACTTC.

The chain couples TRBV5-1 to TRBJ2-3, with 12 bases lining up with TRBD2. Germline CDR1 and CDR2: SGHRS and YFSETQ. Losses at the gene ends were 0 bases for V and 6 bases for J; bases not matched to a gene: 5. The CDR3 is 16 residues long. The CDR3 nucleotides read TGCGCCAGCAGCTTGGGGACTAGCGGGGCTGGGGATACGCAGTATTTT. Its translation is CASSLGTSGAGDTQYF.

V gene TRBV11-2 combines with J gene TRBJ1-3, with D unresolved. Trimming took off 2 bases at V and 2 bases at J, with 13 bases between the two ends. This CDR3 has 16 amino acids. Germline V lookup: CDR1 SGHAT, CDR2 FQNNGV. In nucleotides, the CDR3 is TGTGCCAGCAGCTTACAACGAACTAGCGCTGGAAACACCATATATTTT. This sequence encodes CASSLQRTSAGNTIYF.

J is TRBJ2-2 and V is TRBV29-1; TRBD1 might be the D (5 bases). There are 12 residues in the CDR3. V shed 6 bases and J shed 6 bases, with 11 bases lying between them. Looked up from germline, CDR1 is SQVTM and CDR2 is ANQGSEA. CDR3 coding DNA: TGCAGCGTCGACCAGGGTTCCGGGGAGCTGTTTTTT. Translation: CSVDQGSGELFF.

The genes are TRBV7-2 and TRBJ1-4, with D hard to call. Looked up from germline, CDR1 is SGHTA and CDR2 is FQGNSA. CDR3 size: 14 residues. V was cut by 1 base and J by 4 bases, with 7 bases left in between. CDR3 sequence (DNA): TGTGCCAGCAGCTTAGGATACAGTAATGAAAAACTGTTTTTT. It yields the protein CASSLGYSNEKLFF.

The chain carries TRBV19 and TRBJ2-7; 8 nucleotides align to TRBD2. Trimming at V came to 4 bases and at J to 5 bases, leaving 7 bases not matched to a gene. This CDR3 contains 14 residues. CDR1 and CDR2 (germline): LNHDA, SQIVND (reference sequence). Here the CDR3 DNA reads TGTGCCAGTAGTAGAGGGACTAGTCGCGACGAGCAGTACTTC. Protein product: CASSRGTSRDEQYF.

This sequence joins TRBV28 and TRBJ1-2; D might be TRBD1 (5 bases). The length of the CDR3 is 15 residues. V was shortened by 6 bases and J by 2 bases, with 16 bases between the two germline ends. CDR1 MDHEN and CDR2 SYDVKM come from the germline V gene. The CDR3, as DNA: TGTGCCAGCAGCAAACAGGCCATAAGGAACTATGGCTACACCTTC. Its protein is CASSKQAIRNYGYTF.

The rearrangement joins TRBV4-1 to TRBJ2-3, with TRBD2 matching 7 bases. Germline V CDR1 and CDR2: MGHRA, YSYEKL. The junction had 3 bases not matched to a gene; V was cut back by 6 bases and J by 3 bases. This CDR3 region has 13 residues. The CDR3 coding sequence is TGCGCCAGCAGTTCGGGAGGAACAGATACGCAGTATTTT. Its translation is CASSSGGTDTQYF.

Points on this clone: The same CDR3 also results from other DNA sequences found in this sample. CDR3 in DNA: TGTGCCAGCAGCTTGATTGACAGGGGGAATTCACCCCTCCACTTT. Translating it yields CASSLIDRGNSPLHF. The J gene is TRBJ1-6, the V gene TRBV5-4, with 9 bases lining up with TRBD1. After removal of 1 base from V and 7 bases from J, the junction contained 3 bases not matched to a gene. This CDR3 spans 15 amino acids. Germline loops: CDR1 SGHNT, CDR2 YYREEE (reference sequence).

The chain is built from TRBV25-1 and TRBJ2-3; D is perhaps TRBD2 (6 bases). CDR3 length: 15 residues. Per germline, CDR1 MGHDK and CDR2 SYGVNS. Trimming pared 4 bases from V and 6 bases from J, leaving 17 bases between. As DNA, the CDR3 is TGTGCCAGCAGTGGACTAGGGCCCACCGTGGATACGCAGTATTTT. This encodes CASSGLGPTVDTQYF.

The V gene is TRBV14, the J gene TRBJ2-3, with 7 nucleotides matching TRBD1. V lost 6 bases to trimming and J lost 6 bases; unmatched junction nucleotides: 9. The germline CDR1 and CDR2 sequences are SGHDN and FVKESK. The CDR3 consists of 14 residues. The CDR3 sequence: CASSRDSTPDTQYF. CDR3 DNA: TGTGCCAGCAGTCGGGACAGTACTCCCGATACGCAGTATTTT. Combining the CDR3 with reference TRBV14 and TRBJ2-3 gives the whole variable domain EAGVTQFPSHSVIEKGQTVTLRCDPISGHDNLYWYRRVMGKEIKFLLHFVKESKQDESGMPNNRFLAERTGGTYSTLKVQPAELEDSGVYFCASSRDSTPDTQYFGPGTRLTVL.

The chain links TRBV4-2 to TRBJ2-1, with D possibly being TRBD1 (6 bases). V was clipped by 5 bases and J by 8 bases, with 16 bases between them. Germline V gives CDR1 LGHNA, CDR2 YNFKEQ. CDR3 length: 14 amino acids. Here the CDR3 reads CASSSNRDFHEQFF. In DNA form, the CDR3 reads TGTGCCAGCAGCTCTAACAGGGATTTCCATGAGCAGTTCTTC.

The J gene is TRBJ2-1, the V gene TRBV30; 11 bases match TRBD2. Germline trimming cut 3 bases from V and 8 bases from J; bases unmatched to any gene: 6. The germline gives CDR1 GTSNPN, CDR2 SVGIG (reference sequence). CDR3 length: 14 residues. The CDR3 here is CAWRTLAGGYEQFF. The CDR3 DNA reads TGTGCCTGGAGGACCCTAGCGGGAGGCTATGAGCAGTTCTTC.

This chain connects TRBV7-7 to TRBJ1-3; tentatively, D is TRBD1 (6 bases). Deletions cut 5 bases from V and 4 bases from J, with 21 bases between. The CDR3 loop spans 17 amino acids. Per germline, CDR1 SSHAT and CDR2 FNYEAQ (reference sequence). The CDR3 spells CASSPLPLMRGGNTIYF. CDR3 nucleotides: TGTGCCAGCAGCCCCCTCCCCCTGATGAGGGGGGGAAACACCATATATTTT.

In DNA, the CDR3 is TGTGCCAGCAGTGGTGTGGACATTCAGCCCCAGCATTTT. Its protein product is CASSGVDIQPQHF. The chain couples TRBV2 to TRBJ1-5; TRBD1 might be the D (5 bases). With 4 bases removed from V and 6 bases from J, the gap between germline ends came to 10 bases. Per the germline V gene, CDR1 is SNHLY and CDR2 is FYNNEI. The CDR3 is made up of 13 amino acids. Together with reference TRBV2 and TRBJ1-5, the CDR3 gives the full variable domain: EPEVTQTPSHQVTQMGQEVILRCVPISNHLYFYWYRQILGQKVEFLVSFYNNEISEKSEIFDDQFSVERPDGSNFTLKIRSTKLEDSAMYFCASSGVDIQPQHFGDGTRLSIL.

The chain uses TRBV2 and TRBJ2-5; tentatively, D is TRBD2 (6 bases). The V gene lost 3 bases and the J gene lost 2 bases, with 16 bases spanning the gap. In germline, CDR1 is SNHLY, CDR2 FYNNEI. CDR3 size: 16 residues. CDR3 nucleotide sequence: TGTGCCAGCAGTGAGGGTCGGGTGGCGGGGCAAGAGACCCAGTACTTC. It yields the protein CASSEGRVAGQETQYF.

This rearrangement joins TRBV7-9 to TRBJ2-5; 8 bases are a match to TRBD2. In germline, CDR1 is SEHNR, CDR2 FQNEAQ (reference sequence). J lost 1 base, V lost 1 base, and 5 bases had no gene match. The CDR3 extends over 16 amino acids. CDR3 sequence (DNA): TGTGCCAGCAGCTTAGGAACTAGCGGTATCCAAGAGACCCAGTACTTC. It specifies CASSLGTSGIQETQYF. Full variable domain (outside the CDR3, taken from reference TRBV7-9 and TRBJ2-5): DTGVSQNPRHKITKRGQNVTFRCDPISEHNRLYWYRQTLGQGPEFLTYFQNEAQLEKSRLLSDRFSAERPKGSFSTLEIQRTEQGDSAMYLCASSLGTSGIQETQYFGPGTRLLVL.

The chain employs TRBV9 and TRBJ1-5; D gene uncertain. Per germline, CDR1 SGDLS and CDR2 YYNGEE. The CDR3 covers 13 residues. V was pared by 4 bases and J by 6 bases, with 11 bases between. The CDR3: CASSKIIGQPQHF. The DNA of the CDR3 is TGTGCCAGCAGCAAAATAATCGGTCAGCCCCAGCATTTT.